What follows are 30 T cell receptor beta chains derived from one specimen sequenced in a study of shared clonotypes between healthy human individuals. Some clones are missing from TCRdb's copy, which holds only in-frame ones; the method was immunoSEQ multiplex PCR. The repertoire consists of millions of clones, with around nine tenths occurring once and the leading ten covering around 0.14%. The sample taken for sequencing was naive CD4+ T cells sorted from blood. Subset meaning: CD45RA+ positively selected. The origin of the receptors is a man between 18 and 35 years old in good health.

This rearrangement joins TRBV4-3 to TRBJ2-1; D uncertain. The germline gives CDR1 LGHNA, CDR2 YSLEER. The V end was cut by 4 bases, the J end by 4 bases, with 20 bases between. The CDR3 runs to 17 residues. CDR3 nucleotide sequence: TGCGCCAGCAGCCTCTTTTATACGGCCACCCTATACAATGAGCAGTTCTTC. Protein: CASSLFYTATLYNEQFF.

The V gene is TRBV18, the J gene TRBJ2-3; no firm D call. From germline, CDR1 is KGHSH and CDR2 LQKENI. Between the trimmed V and J ends, which lost 5 bases and 4 bases, there was a span of 10 bases. The CDR3 is made up of 13 amino acids. The CDR3 protein is CASSSLEADTQYF. Written as DNA, the CDR3 is TGTGCCAGCTCATCGCTAGAGGCAGATACGCAGTATTTT.

V usage is TRBV7-2 and J usage is TRBJ2-1; 8 bases agree with TRBD2. The germline V gene has CDR1 SGHTA and CDR2 FQGNSA. The CDR3 sequence is 14 residues long. The ends lost 6 bases at V and 7 bases at J; junction bases unmatched: 8. This chain's CDR3 is CASSLAGDPNEQFF. The CDR3 DNA is TGTGCCAGCAGTCTAGCGGGTGACCCTAATGAGCAGTTCTTC.

As to this clone: Within the sample, other DNA sequences also encode this same CDR3. J is TRBJ1-1 and V is TRBV7-2; 9 bases map to TRBD1. Trimming at V came to 9 bases and at J to 7 bases, leaving 15 bases not matched to a gene. Germline loops: CDR1 SGHTA, CDR2 FQGNSA. The CDR3 has 15 residues. CDR3: CASSRRTGENFEAFF. Written as DNA, the CDR3 is TGTGCCAGTAGCAGACGGACAGGGGAGAATTTTGAAGCTTTCTTT. The full variable domain, rest sourced from reference TRBV7-2 and TRBJ1-1, is GAGVSQSPSNKVTEKGKDVELRCDPISGHTALYWYRQSLGQGLEFLIYFQGNSAPDKSGLPSDRFSAERTGGSVSTLTIQRTQQEDSAVYLCASSRRTGENFEAFFGQGTRLTVV.

On this clone: At the DNA level, this CDR3 is encoded by other sequences in the same sample as well. This chain links TRBV7-9 with TRBJ1-5, with D possibly matching TRBD1 (6 bases). V was pared by 3 bases and J by 1 base, with 7 bases between. CDR1 and CDR2 from the germline V gene are SEHNR and FQNEAQ (reference sequence). The length of the CDR3 is 14 residues. CDR3 protein: CASSFQGSNQPQHF. The CDR3 DNA sequence: TGTGCCAGCAGCTTTCAGGGGAGCAATCAGCCCCAGCATTTT.

This rearrangement joins TRBV6-5 to TRBJ1-1; no clear D gene. CDR1 and CDR2 from the germline V gene are MNHEY and SVGAGI. The CDR3 runs 15 residues. V was cut by 7 bases and J by 0 bases, with 15 bases left in between. CDR3: CASTQQGNLNTEAFF. In DNA form, the CDR3 reads TGTGCCAGCACCCAACAAGGCAACTTGAACACTGAAGCTTTCTTT.

This clone was counted a single time. V and J are TRBV10-2 and TRBJ2-7, with no clear D. Trimming removed 5 bases from V and 4 bases from J, with 15 bases in between. The CDR3 runs to 14 residues. Germline V lookup: CDR1 WSHSY, CDR2 SAAADI. CDR3 loop: CASSPSSTLYEQYF. The DNA for the CDR3 is TGCGCCAGCAGTCCCTCGTCGACACTATACGAGCAGTACTTC.

The chain is built from TRBV19 and TRBJ1-1; D is unresolved. CDR3 length: 10 amino acids. Germline CDR1 is LNHDA and CDR2 is SQIVND (reference sequence). V was pared by 10 bases and J by 1 base, with 4 bases between. The CDR3 DNA reads TGTGCCACCTCGAACACTGAAGCTTTCTTT. This codes for CATSNTEAFF.

This rearrangement joins TRBV19 to TRBJ2-2, with D tentatively TRBD1 (6 bases). CDR3 length equals 15 residues. Germline V lookup: CDR1 LNHDA, CDR2 SQIVND (reference sequence). Trimming removed 4 bases at V and 1 base at J, with 10 bases between. CDR3 amino acids: CASSKDSRNTGELFF. DNA of the CDR3: TGTGCCAGTAGTAAGGACAGCCGGAACACCGGGGAGCTGTTTTTT.

This clone was counted a few times. The chain recombines TRBV6-1 with TRBJ1-1; D perhaps matches TRBD1 (6 bases). The CDR3 covers 13 residues. Germline assignment: CDR1 MNHNS and CDR2 SASEGT. V was cut by 7 bases and J by 0 bases, with 9 bases left in between. CDR3 coding DNA: TGTGCCAGCATGGGGGGGCTGAACACTGAAGCTTTCTTT. Translated: CASMGGLNTEAFF.

The genes are TRBV4-2 and TRBJ1-4; D gene ambiguous. The CDR3 consists of 13 residues. Germline assignment: CDR1 LGHNA and CDR2 YNFKEQ. With 0 bases removed from V and 5 bases from J, the gap between germline ends came to 4 bases. CDR3 protein: CASSQDMNEKLFF. The CDR3 DNA follows: TGTGCCAGCAGCCAAGACATGAATGAAAAACTGTTTTTT.

For this clone: The junction departs from germline at one end; a sequencing error may be responsible. This sequence joins TRBV10-1 and TRBJ2-5, with D tentatively TRBD2 (7 bases). CDR1 and CDR2 (germline): WNHNN, SYGVQD (reference sequence). The CDR3 has 13 amino acids. The CDR3 region is CATSNEGGETQYF. For the CDR3, the DNA is TGCGCCACCAGTAATGAGGGGGGGGAGACCCAGTACTTC.

V gene TRBV11-2 combines with J gene TRBJ1-6; D may be TRBD1 (6 bases). The ends were cut back, 1 base at V and 5 bases at J, with 9 bases in the middle. The CDR3 covers 15 residues. Looked up from germline, CDR1 is SGHAT and CDR2 is FQNNGV. DNA for the CDR3: TGTGCCAGCAGCTTAGGGACAGCGAATAATTCACCCCTCCACTTT. Translation gives CASSLGTANNSPLHF.

This chain joins TRBV7-2 and TRBJ1-1; TRBD1 is a possible D gene (5 bases). V dropped 5 bases and J dropped 0 bases, with 13 bases sitting between them. Per germline, CDR1 SGHTA and CDR2 FQGNSA. CDR3 length equals 15 residues. The CDR3 loop is CASSGRGAMNTEAFF. The CDR3, as DNA: TGTGCCAGCAGCGGCCGCGGGGCGATGAACACTGAAGCTTTCTTT.

The chain has TRBV4-1 and TRBJ2-1; D is ambiguous. This CDR3 has 18 amino acids. Germline V CDR1 and CDR2: MGHRA, YSYEKL. Trimming took 0 bases from V and 7 from J, leaving 22 bases between them. CDR3 region: CASSQEPPDNAVRNEQFF. The CDR3 DNA sequence: TGCGCCAGCAGCCAAGAACCCCCCGATAATGCCGTGAGGAATGAGCAGTTCTTC.

This chain links TRBV10-2 with TRBJ1-1; the D is unclear. Trimming cost V 0 bases and J 10 bases, with 12 bases left between them. This CDR3 contains 13 residues. Per germline, CDR1 WSHSY and CDR2 SAAADI. The chain's CDR3 is CASSESAFIPAFF. The CDR3 coding sequence is TGCGCCAGCAGTGAGTCGGCCTTTATACCAGCTTTCTTT.

On this clone: Other DNA sequences in this specimen translate into the identical CDR3. J is TRBJ2-2 and V is TRBV7-2; D is uncertain. The CDR3 runs to 12 residues. Per the germline V gene, CDR1 is SGHTA and CDR2 is FQGNSA. The V end was cut by 0 bases, the J end by 6 bases, with 2 bases between. The CDR3 nucleotides read TGTGCCAGCAGCTTAGCACCCGGGGAGCTGTTTTTT. This translates into CASSLAPGELFF.

In this sample, this clone turned up once. This chain links TRBV28 with TRBJ1-2; unclear D gene. CDR1 and CDR2 (germline): MDHEN, SYDVKM. The CDR3 length is 15 residues. Trimming pared 2 bases from V and 4 bases from J, leaving 14 bases between. The CDR3 sequence: CASSLVTTGSYGYTF. The CDR3, as DNA: TGTGCCAGCAGTTTAGTTACGACGGGATCCTATGGCTACACCTTC.

This chain joins TRBV9 and TRBJ2-1; D tentatively fits TRBD1 or TRBD2 (5 bases each). CDR3 length: 13 residues. V was clipped by 3 bases and J by 6 bases, with 10 bases between them. From germline, CDR1 is SGDLS and CDR2 YYNGEE. The CDR3 here is CASSARGSNEQFF. CDR3 nucleotide sequence: TGTGCCAGCAGCGCGAGGGGTTCCAATGAGCAGTTCTTC. Full variable domain (outside the CDR3, taken from reference TRBV9 and TRBJ2-1): DSGVTQTPKHLITATGQRVTLRCSPRSGDLSVYWYQQSLDQGLQFLIQYYNGEERAKGNILERFSAQQFPDLHSELNLSSLELGDSALYFCASSARGSNEQFFGPGTRLTVL.

As concerns this clone: The same CDR3 is also encoded by other DNA sequences in this sample. The rearrangement joins TRBV19 to TRBJ1-5; TRBD1 matches at 7 bases. V shed 5 bases, J shed 4 bases, and the junction held 2 bases outside the gene matches. Germline CDR1 reads LNHDA; CDR2 reads SQIVND (reference sequence). This CDR3 has 13 residues. CDR3: CASSGTVNQPQHF. Here the CDR3 DNA reads TGTGCCAGTAGTGGGACAGTTAATCAGCCCCAGCATTTT.

The sample holds one count of this clone. The chain joins TRBV2 to TRBJ1-4; 8 nucleotides align to TRBD1. Germline V gives CDR1 SNHLY, CDR2 FYNNEI. The CDR3 contains 14 residues. V gave up 6 bases and J gave up 7 bases; unmatched junction bases: 7. The CDR3 spells CASSFTGTGEKLFF. DNA for the CDR3: TGTGCCAGCAGCTTCACCGGGACAGGTGAAAAACTGTTTTTT.

This chain connects TRBV11-2 to TRBJ1-1; D unresolved. The V end lost 7 bases, the J end lost 0 bases, and 9 bases lay between the germline ends. Germline CDR1 and CDR2: SGHAT and FQNNGV. CDR3 size: 13 residues. CDR3: CASTNTLNTEAFF. CDR3 DNA sequence: TGTGCCAGCACCAATACCCTGAACACTGAAGCTTTCTTT.

This clone occurred a few times. This chain links TRBV9 with TRBJ2-3; 8 nucleotides align to TRBD2. The junction had 8 bases not matched to a gene; V was cut back by 0 bases and J by 2 bases. CDR3 length: 17 residues. Germline-derived CDR1 and CDR2 are SGDLS and YYNGEE. The DNA of the CDR3 is TGTGCCAGCAGCGTAGCTAGTGGTAGCGGGGTCACAGATACGCAGTATTTT. This codes for CASSVASGSGVTDTQYF.

The chain combines TRBV28 with TRBJ1-2; unclear D gene. Trimming removed 3 bases at V and 4 bases at J, with 9 bases between. The CDR3 totals 13 residues. CDR1 is MDHEN, CDR2 SYDVKM, per germline. The CDR3 DNA follows: TGTGCCAGCAGTTTTCTAGGTGGCTATGGCTACACCTTC. Translating it yields CASSFLGGYGYTF.

The J gene is TRBJ1-4, the V gene TRBV2; TRBD1 aligns across 11 bases. The CDR3 spans 16 residues. Unmatched junction bases numbered 11, after V lost 6 bases and J lost 8 bases. Germline lookup yields CDR1 SNHLY and CDR2 FYNNEI. The DNA for the CDR3 is TGTGCCAGCAGGGACCGCGCCGGGACAGGGGGAGAAAAACTGTTTTTT. Translating it yields CASRDRAGTGGEKLFF.

The chain combines TRBV6-5 with TRBJ2-3; a possible D gene is TRBD1 (6 bases). CDR1 and CDR2 from the germline V gene are MNHEY and SVGAGI. Trimming shortened V by 4 bases and J by 4 bases, and 9 bases separated the two germline ends. The CDR3 sequence is 13 residues long. CDR3 DNA: TGTGCCAGCAGTTTCCCAGGGGCAGATACGCAGTATTTT. This gives the protein CASSFPGADTQYF.

V and J are TRBV5-1 and TRBJ2-6; D is uncertain. The CDR3 consists of 16 residues. Trimming shortened V by 4 bases and J by 1 base, and 12 bases separated the two germline ends. CDR1 and CDR2 from the germline V gene are SGHRS and YFSETQ. The chain's CDR3 is CASSRHLLSGANVLTF. Here the CDR3 DNA reads TGCGCCAGCAGCCGTCATCTATTGTCTGGGGCCAACGTCCTGACTTTC.

There are a few counts of this clone. The chain has TRBV19 and TRBJ2-2, with TRBD1 matching 7 bases. This CDR3 has 14 residues. The germline CDR1 and CDR2 sequences are LNHDA and SQIVND (reference sequence). V gave up 7 bases and J gave up 5 bases; unmatched junction bases: 7. The CDR3 spells CASIRRQGTGELFF. In DNA, the CDR3 is TGTGCCAGTATCCGACGACAGGGTACCGGGGAGCTGTTTTTT.

The V call is TRBV28, the J call TRBJ2-3; 8 bases align to TRBD2. The CDR3 has 16 residues. CDR1 MDHEN and CDR2 SYDVKM come from the germline V gene. V shed 6 bases and J 4 bases; nucleotides not matched to a gene: 12. The CDR3 protein is CASSPSGTSGSDTQYF. CDR3 bases: TGTGCCAGCAGCCCATCCGGGACTAGTGGGTCAGATACGCAGTATTTT.

This chain links TRBV27 with TRBJ2-6, with D possibly matching TRBD2 (5 bases). Germline V gives CDR1 MNHEY, CDR2 SMNVEV (reference sequence). The CDR3 has 16 residues. V was trimmed by 2 bases and J by 0 bases, leaving 8 bases between them. The CDR3 spells CASSLVGNSGANVLTF. The CDR3 bases are TGTGCCAGCAGTTTAGTCGGGAACTCTGGGGCCAACGTCCTGACTTTC.